A single sample is the source of the 21 T cell receptor beta chains below, sequenced in a study of T-cell memory formation after mild COVID-19. One entry per CDR3 protein, called by TCRdb with MiXCR from the 5' RACE reads. The repertoire holds roughly 100,000 distinct CDR3 sequences, with over 12% as singletons. The sequenced sample was PBMCs or a T cell subset sorted from them (not recorded which). The receptors were sampled from a man younger than 30 who had mild COVID-19 (a few samples of this study predate the infection). Cell type and time point are not known.

Comments on this clonotype: Being one base from a much bigger clone, this may be a read error. The rearrangement links TRBV5-5 to TRBJ2-3; no firm D call. V was pared by 5 bases and J by 4 bases, with 17 bases between. The CDR3 totals 15 residues. CDR1 SGHKS and CDR2 YYEKEE come from the germline V gene (reference sequence). The CDR3 bases are TGTGCCAGCAGTGCGCAGATGGCGAACGCAGATACGCAGTATTTT. It codes for CASSAQMANADTQYF.

This clonotype occurred a few times. The CDR3 sequence is CASSLEILTTLVDTQYF. The CDR3 DNA sequence: TGCGCCAGCAGCTTGGAAATTCTCACCACTCTCGTGGATACGCAGTATTTT. The chain employs TRBV5-1 and TRBJ2-3, with no clear D. Germline V gives CDR1 SGHRS, CDR2 YFSETQ. The V gene lost 0 bases and the J gene lost 6 bases, with 20 bases spanning the gap. This CDR3 has 17 residues.

This clonotype was detected a few times. The chain has TRBV3-1 and TRBJ2-1; a weak D match, TRBD1 (6 bases). The germline gives CDR1 LGHDT, CDR2 YNNKEL (reference sequence). The CDR3 sequence is 12 residues long. Trimming shortened V by 4 bases and J by 9 bases, and 10 bases separated the two germline ends. CDR3 residues: CASSPTGSEQFF. In DNA form, the CDR3 reads TGTGCCAGCAGCCCGACAGGATCTGAGCAGTTCTTC.

This clonotype showed up just a few times. The rearrangement uses TRBV6-5 and TRBJ2-7, with 7 bases lining up with TRBD1. V was clipped by 6 bases and J by 6 bases; unmatched bases: 14. CDR1 MNHEY and CDR2 SVGAGI come from the germline V gene. CDR3 length: 15 residues. CDR3 nucleotide sequence: TGTGCCAGCAGAACAACCAAGACAGGGTTCGGCGAGCAGTACGTC. Translation: CASRTTKTGFGEQYV.

This chain links TRBV6-5 with TRBJ2-7, with D perhaps TRBD2 (5 bases). With 0 bases removed from V and 1 base from J, the gap between germline ends came to 7 bases. Germline values: CDR1 MNHEY, CDR2 SVGAGI. The CDR3 contains 14 residues. The CDR3 DNA follows: TGTGCCAGCAGTTACTCCGGGATATCCTACGAGCAGTACTTC. As protein: CASSYSGISYEQYF.

This clonotype has only a few counts. J is TRBJ2-3 and V is TRBV29-1; 7 bases fit TRBD1. The V gene's germline CDR1 is SQVTM and CDR2 ANQGSEA. The length of the CDR3 is 12 residues. The trim removed 7 bases at V and 6 bases at J, leaving 7 bases unmatched. CDR3 sequence: CSADRDGDTQYF. DNA for the CDR3: TGCAGCGCCGACAGGGATGGTGATACGCAGTATTTT.

This clonotype was detected ten times or more. The chain couples TRBV9 to TRBJ2-2; 14 nucleotides agree with TRBD2. Trimming cost V 3 bases and J 1 base; bases outside gene matches: 5. The CDR3 has 18 amino acids. The germline gives CDR1 SGDLS, CDR2 YYNGEE. The CDR3 here is CASSAGLAGDKNTGELFF. In nucleotides, the CDR3 is TGTGCCAGCAGCGCGGGACTAGCGGGAGATAAGAACACCGGGGAGCTGTTTTTT.

The rearrangement links TRBV6-2 or TRBV6-3 to TRBJ2-7; D is possibly TRBD1 (7 bases). The ends were cut back, 0 bases at V and 2 bases at J, with 11 bases in the middle. Germline V gene data show CDR1 as MNHEY and CDR2 as SVGEGT. CDR3 length equals 15 residues. The CDR3 reads CASSYSPGGTYEQYF. The CDR3 DNA reads as TGTGCCAGCAGTTACTCGCCAGGGGGGACCTACGAGCAGTACTTC.

This clonotype has at least ten counts. The chain has TRBV29-1 and TRBJ2-1; D is perhaps TRBD1 (6 bases). This CDR3 spans 15 amino acids. Trimming left V 0 bases short and J 10 bases short, with 19 bases between. Germline V lookup: CDR1 SQVTM, CDR2 ANQGSEA. DNA of the CDR3: TGCAGCGTTGAAGAAGCAGGGGACATGACAGAAGAGCAGTTCTTC. Translating it yields CSVEEAGDMTEEQFF.

The rearrangement links TRBV21-1 to TRBJ1-4. TRBV21-1 is tagged as a pseudogene. This CDR3 spans 15 amino acids. The DNA for the CDR3 is TGTGCCAGCAGCAAATCTACTCCAACTAATGAAAAACTGTTTTTT. It encodes CASSKSTPTNEKLFF.

This clonotype was seen at least ten times. This rearrangement joins TRBV4-3 to TRBJ2-1; D is perhaps TRBD1 (5 bases). The CDR3 extends over 15 amino acids. The V gene lost 1 base and the J gene lost 8 bases, with 15 bases spanning the gap. CDR1 and CDR2 from the germline V gene are LGHNA and YSLEER. CDR3 DNA: TGCGCCAGCAGCCAAGTTCAAGGGGAACTGGATGAGCAGTTCTTC. Translating gives CASSQVQGELDEQFF.

This clonotype was counted only a few times. This sequence joins TRBV20-1 and TRBJ2-1, with TRBD2 identical over 9 bases. The CDR3 runs 14 residues. From germline, CDR1 is DFQATT and CDR2 SNEGSKA (reference sequence). The junction had 5 bases not matched to a gene; V was cut back by 8 bases and J by 0 bases. CDR3 residues: CSIPSGASYNEQFF. In nucleotides, the CDR3 is TGCAGTATTCCTAGCGGGGCCTCCTACAATGAGCAGTTCTTC.

This clonotype appeared a few times. This chain links TRBV4-1 with TRBJ1-6; no definite D call. Looked up from germline, CDR1 is MGHRA and CDR2 is YSYEKL. There are 16 residues in the CDR3. The V gene lost 3 bases and the J gene lost 7 bases, with 16 bases spanning the gap. CDR3 loop: CASSQSGSALNSPLHF. CDR3 DNA sequence: TGCGCCAGCAGCCAGAGTGGGTCAGCTCTAAATTCACCCCTCCACTTT.

This rearrangement joins TRBV6-5 to TRBJ1-2; D gene uncertain. Germline lookup yields CDR1 MNHEY and CDR2 SVGAGI. This CDR3 comprises 12 residues. V dropped 8 bases and J dropped 5 bases, with 12 bases sitting between them. In DNA, the CDR3 is TGTGCCAGCCACGGCGAGGTATATGGCTACACCTTC. It translates to CASHGEVYGYTF.

This rearrangement joins TRBV28 to TRBJ2-2; D gene uncertain. The CDR3 totals 14 residues. CDR1 MDHEN and CDR2 SYDVKM come from the germline V gene. V was shortened by 11 bases and J by 1 base, with 14 bases between the two germline ends. The CDR3 loop is CAASISVNTGELFF. CDR3 bases: TGTGCCGCTTCCATTTCGGTGAACACCGGGGAGCTGTTTTTT.

The chain couples TRBV9 to TRBJ1-4; TRBD1 is a possible D gene (5 bases). Germline CDR1 and CDR2: SGDLS and YYNGEE. This CDR3 is built from 13 residues. Trimming shortened V by 6 bases and J by 5 bases, and 11 bases separated the two germline ends. CDR3 sequence: CASTGGGNEKLFF. In DNA form, the CDR3 reads TGTGCCAGCACCGGGGGAGGGAATGAAAAACTGTTTTTT.

This rearrangement joins TRBV20-1 to TRBJ1-1, with D perhaps matching TRBD1 (6 bases). The CDR3 is 12 amino acids. Germline values: CDR1 DFQATT, CDR2 SNEGSKA (reference sequence). Here the CDR3 reads CSVTGLYAEAFF. Written as DNA, the CDR3 is TGCAGCGTCACAGGGTTATACGCTGAAGCTTTCTTT.

J is TRBJ2-3 and V is TRBV12-3 or TRBV12-4; no firm D call. The CDR3 covers 15 residues. Trimming removed 4 bases at V and 3 bases at J, with 14 bases between. CDR3 amino acids: CASSSPVSQTDTQYF. In DNA form, the CDR3 reads TGTGCCAGCAGTTCCCCGGTTTCTCAGACAGATACGCAGTATTTT.

This clonotype has only a few counts. The chain couples TRBV7-9 to TRBJ2-5; maybe TRBD2 (6 bases). The ends were cut back, 4 bases at V and 1 base at J, with 13 bases in the middle. This CDR3 contains 15 residues. Germline loops: CDR1 SEHNR, CDR2 FQNEAQ (reference sequence). The CDR3 region is CASSYGWDFQETQYF. CDR3 DNA: TGTGCCAGCAGCTACGGGTGGGACTTCCAAGAGACCCAGTACTTC.

The rearrangement links TRBV6-5 to TRBJ2-1; 12 bases map to TRBD2. Germline CDR1 and CDR2: MNHEY and SVGAGI. The trim removed 5 bases at V and 4 bases at J, leaving 12 bases unmatched. CDR3 length: 18 amino acids. The CDR3 bases are TGTGCCAGCAGTACCCGGGGGCTAGCGGGGGGGCTGTACAATGAGCAGTTCTTC. Amino acid sequence: CASSTRGLAGGLYNEQFF.

The rearrangement uses TRBV5-1 and TRBJ2-5, with 9 nucleotides matching TRBD1. The CDR3 spans 16 residues. Germline V gene sequence: CDR1 SGHRS, CDR2 YFSETQ. V lost 3 bases to trimming and J lost 3 bases; unmatched junction nucleotides: 9. In nucleotides, the CDR3 is TGCGCCAGCAGCTGGGACAGGGAGGGGCTGGAAGAGACCCAGTACTTC. As protein: CASSWDREGLEETQYF. Full variable domain (rest looked up from reference TRBV5-1 and TRBJ2-5): KAGVTQTPRYLIKTRGQQVTLSCSPISGHRSVSWYQQTPGQGLQFLFEYFSETQRNKGNFPGRFSGRQFSNSRSEMNVSTLELGDSALYLCASSWDREGLEETQYFGPGTRLLVL.